These 14 T cell receptor beta chains came from one sample sequenced in a study of blood T cell repertoires in COVID-19. Sequenced by immunoSEQ multiplex PCR; TCRdb stores in-frame clones only, minus some. Of roughly 100,000 clones in the sample, 80% to 95% were seen once. The sequenced material came from peripheral blood. All receptors derive from a woman aged 50 to 60 with COVID-19, enrolled during active disease.

The CDR3 bases are TGTGCCAGCAGCTCTCAGGTACTTGAAGAGACCCAGTACTTC. Protein product: CASSSQVLEETQYF. This chain connects TRBV7-2 to TRBJ2-5; D is ambiguous. The CDR3 loop spans 14 amino acids. Germline V CDR1 and CDR2: SGHTA, FQGNSA. The ends were cut back, 4 bases at V and 3 bases at J, with 12 bases in the middle.

The chain carries TRBV7-2 and TRBJ1-2; 9 positions match TRBD1. Germline V CDR1 and CDR2: SGHTA, FQGNSA. CDR3 length: 14 residues. V lost 1 base to trimming and J lost 4 bases; unmatched junction nucleotides: 1. CDR3 residues: CASSLGGQGYGYTF. CDR3 DNA sequence: TGTGCCAGCAGCTTAGGGGGACAGGGCTATGGCTACACCTTC.

V usage is TRBV11-3 and J usage is TRBJ2-1; D unresolved. CDR1 is SGHNT, CDR2 YENEEA, per germline. V was shortened by 1 base and J by 0 bases, with 4 bases between the two germline ends. The CDR3 extends over 14 amino acids. The DNA of the CDR3 is TGTGCCAGCAGCTTAGGGAGCTCCTACAATGAGCAGTTCTTC. Its translation is CASSLGSSYNEQFF.

The CDR3 protein is CASSPGTGGGQPQHF. CDR3 sequence (DNA): TGTGCCAGCAGCCCCGGGACAGGGGGAGGTCAGCCCCAGCATTTT. V and J are TRBV11-2 and TRBJ1-5, with 11 bases lining up with TRBD1. This CDR3 has 15 amino acids. V was pared by 5 bases and J by 6 bases, with 6 bases of the junction left unmatched. In germline, CDR1 is SGHAT, CDR2 FQNNGV.

The chain joins TRBV27 to TRBJ2-5; D is possibly TRBD1 (6 bases). Germline CDR1 is MNHEY and CDR2 is SMNVEV (reference sequence). V lost 6 bases to trimming and J lost 1 base, with 9 bases between them. The CDR3 extends over 13 amino acids. This CDR3 is CASSKTGQETQYF. CDR3 DNA sequence: TGTGCCAGCAGCAAGACAGGCCAAGAGACCCAGTACTTC.

The chain recombines TRBV15 with TRBJ2-5; D is possibly TRBD2 (6 bases). V was clipped by 5 bases and J by 3 bases, with 10 bases between them. The CDR3 totals 13 residues. From germline, CDR1 is LNHNV and CDR2 YYDKDF (reference sequence). CDR3 sequence: CATSGGYEETQYF. CDR3 DNA sequence: TGTGCCACCAGCGGGGGGTACGAAGAGACCCAGTACTTC.

This sequence joins TRBV6-5 and TRBJ1-4; 7 bases agree with TRBD1. CDR3 size: 13 residues. J lost 10 bases, V lost 7 bases, and 9 bases had no gene match. CDR1 and CDR2 (germline): MNHEY, SVGAGI. The CDR3 protein is CASKRQGIGKLFF. CDR3 DNA sequence: TGTGCCAGCAAAAGACAGGGTATCGGAAAACTGTTTTTT.

Details on this clone: An end of the junction differs from the germline gene, which may be a read error. This chain uses TRBV19 with TRBJ2-7, with D possibly TRBD1 on 6 matching bases. The CDR3 has 13 residues. CDR1 is LNHDA and CDR2 is SQIVND in the germline V gene (reference sequence). CDR3 in amino acids: CASSIGTAYGQYF. The CDR3 region has the DNA TGTGCCAGTAGTATAGGGACAGCCTACGGGCAGTACTTC. The complete variable domain, with remaining parts taken from reference TRBV19 and TRBJ2-7, reads DGGITQSPKYLFRKEGQNVTLSCEQNLNHDAMYWYRQDPGQGLRLIYYSQIVNDFQKGDIAEGYSVSREKKESFPLTVTSAQKNPTAFYLCASSIGTAYGQYFGPGTRLTVT.

The chain recombines TRBV28 with TRBJ2-3; a weak D match, TRBD2 (6 bases). V gave up 5 bases and J gave up 4 bases, with 10 bases separating them. CDR3 size: 13 residues. The germline V gene has CDR1 MDHEN and CDR2 SYDVKM. The CDR3 reads CASSIRLADTQYF. The CDR3 nucleotides are TGTGCCAGCAGTATCCGACTAGCAGATACGCAGTATTTT.

V gene TRBV2 combines with J gene TRBJ1-6; no definite D call. V lost 1 base and J lost 0, with 13 bases in between. The germline CDR1 and CDR2 sequences are SNHLY and FYNNEI. The length of the CDR3 is 18 residues. The CDR3 DNA reads as TGTGCCAGCAGTGAAGACGGTAGAGGGAGCTCCTATAATTCACCCCTCCACTTT. Its translation is CASSEDGRGSSYNSPLHF.

V usage is TRBV19 and J usage is TRBJ1-4; TRBD1 agrees at 7 bases. CDR3 size: 14 residues. J gave up 12 bases and V 4 bases, and 11 bases lay outside the gene matches. CDR1 is LNHDA and CDR2 is SQIVND in the germline V gene (reference sequence). The CDR3 coding sequence is TGTGCCAGTAGTACAGCTCCGACAGGGCCGCAACTGTTTTTT. It specifies CASSTAPTGPQLFF.

The rearrangement uses TRBV28 and TRBJ1-5, with unresolved D. CDR3 size: 14 residues. Germline assignment: CDR1 MDHEN and CDR2 SYDVKM. V lost 10 bases, J lost 4 bases, and 17 bases lay in between. CDR3 in amino acids: CATLGRDSNQPQHF. The CDR3 DNA is TGTGCCACACTTGGGAGGGATTCTAATCAGCCCCAGCATTTT.

The genes are TRBV24-1 and TRBJ1-5; the D gene is possibly TRBD1 (5 bases). The V end lost 2 bases, the J end lost 6 bases, and 13 bases lay between the germline ends. This CDR3 region has 15 residues. The V gene's germline CDR1 is KGHDR and CDR2 SFDVKD. CDR3 in amino acids: CATSDSGGIGQPQHF. The CDR3 nucleotides read TGTGCCACCAGTGATTCCGGGGGAATAGGTCAGCCCCAGCATTTT.

A single count supports this clone. The chain has TRBV27 and TRBJ2-6; TRBD1 might be the D (6 bases). CDR3 length: 17 residues. The ends were cut back, 7 bases at V and 0 bases at J, with 16 bases in the middle. Germline CDR1 MNHEY, CDR2 SMNVEV (reference sequence). CDR3 amino acids: CASKSGHLISGANVLTF. CDR3 nucleotides: TGTGCCAGCAAGTCGGGACACCTGATCTCTGGGGCCAACGTCCTGACTTTC.